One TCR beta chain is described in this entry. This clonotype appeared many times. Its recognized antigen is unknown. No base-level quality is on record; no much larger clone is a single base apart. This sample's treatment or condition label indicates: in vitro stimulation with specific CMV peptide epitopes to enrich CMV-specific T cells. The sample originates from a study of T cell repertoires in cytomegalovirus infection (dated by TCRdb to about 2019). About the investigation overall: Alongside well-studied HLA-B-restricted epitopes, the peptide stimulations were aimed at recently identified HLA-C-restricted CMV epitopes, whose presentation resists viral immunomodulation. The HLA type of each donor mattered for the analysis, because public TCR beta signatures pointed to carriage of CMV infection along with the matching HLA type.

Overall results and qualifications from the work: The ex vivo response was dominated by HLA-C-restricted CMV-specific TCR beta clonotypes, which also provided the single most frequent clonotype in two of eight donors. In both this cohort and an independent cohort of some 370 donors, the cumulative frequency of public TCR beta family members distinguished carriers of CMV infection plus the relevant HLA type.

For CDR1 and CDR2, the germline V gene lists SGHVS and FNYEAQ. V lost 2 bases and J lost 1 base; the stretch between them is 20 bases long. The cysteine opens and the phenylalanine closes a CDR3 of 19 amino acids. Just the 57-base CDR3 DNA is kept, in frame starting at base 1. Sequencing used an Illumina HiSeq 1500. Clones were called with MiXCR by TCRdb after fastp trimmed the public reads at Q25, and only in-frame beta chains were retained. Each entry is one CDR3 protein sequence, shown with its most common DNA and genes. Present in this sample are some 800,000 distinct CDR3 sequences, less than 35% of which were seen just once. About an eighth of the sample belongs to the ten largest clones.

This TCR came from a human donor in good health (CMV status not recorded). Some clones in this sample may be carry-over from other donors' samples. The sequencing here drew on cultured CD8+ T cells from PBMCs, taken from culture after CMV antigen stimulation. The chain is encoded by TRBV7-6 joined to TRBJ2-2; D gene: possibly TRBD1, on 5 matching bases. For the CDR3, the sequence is CASSLWSRVKDKNTGELFF. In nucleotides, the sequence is TGTGCCAGCAGCTTATGGTCCCGGGTTAAGGACAAGAACACCGGGGAGCTGTTTTTT.